Included here is one TCR beta chain sequence, with context. The length of the CDR3 is 11 residues. Germline V gives CDR1 MNHNY, CDR2 SVGAGI (reference sequence). Trimming took off 6 bases at V and 6 bases at J, with 9 bases between the two ends. This sample was included in a study of human T cells and chemical hapten exposure. TCRdb reprocessed the RACE reads via MiXCR and lists one record per CDR3 protein. Seen here are under 100,000 distinct CDR3 sequences, about an eighth observed once, and the top ten hold roughly 3.1%. The time point here: patch test 2, 6 weeks after DPC sensitization. Treatment indicated: therapeutic diphenylcyclopropenone sensitization with weekly scalp DPC.

The origin of this receptor is a middle-aged woman with alopecia areata. Some clones in this sample may be carry-over from other donors' samples. The sample here was whole blood, taken in connection with sensitization to the hapten diphenylcyclopropenone (DPC). The chain combines TRBV6-6 with TRBJ2-7; the D is unclear. The CDR3 is CASSRSSEQYF. For the CDR3, the DNA is TGTGCCAGCAGCCGTTCGTCCGAGCAGTACTTC.